A single sample is the source of the 2 T cell receptor beta chains below, sequenced in a study of cytomegalovirus exposure and HLA in healthy donors. Using immunoSEQ multiplex PCR, the repertoire was profiled, and TCRdb retains in-frame clones only, with some absent. The table records 150,000 to 200,000 clones, 86% of them present only once. The sequenced sample consisted of PBMCs. Receptor source: a woman younger than 30 in good health and CMV-seronegative.

The V and J genes are TRBV5-5 and TRBJ1-1; TRBD1 is a possible D gene (5 bases). Trimming left V 0 bases short and J 6 bases short, with 12 bases between. CDR3 length: 14 residues. Germline CDR1 SGHKS, CDR2 YYEKEE (reference sequence). Here the CDR3 reads CASSLGQGGAEAFF. CDR3 DNA: TGTGCCAGCAGCTTGGGGCAGGGAGGGGCTGAAGCTTTCTTT.

The chain joins TRBV12-2 to TRBJ1-1; TRBD1 is the table's D call and was not checked against the DNA. TRBV12-2 is a pseudogene locus. The CDR3 spans 16 residues. The CDR3 loop is CASRPLLTRPNTEAFF. CDR3 sequence (DNA): TGTGCAAGTCGTCCGCTATTGACACGCCCGAACACTGAAGCTTTCTTT.